These T cell receptor beta chains were read from a single sample in a study of T cell responses to AZD1222 COVID-19 vaccine. TCRdb's table, derived via immunoSEQ multiplex PCR, lists solely in-frame clones and lacks some. The table has 150,000 to 200,000 clones, over 70% seen once. Source: peripheral blood, taken on day 0 of MenACWY control vaccination. The receptor source for this set is an adult in good health. Each CDR3 is given with its conserved first and last residue. The order of the fields is clone size, CDR3 length, D gene, J gene, V gene, CDR3 protein, CDR3 DNA. The D gene is left open where the match is weak. Expanded clones are given a class, and other clones once, few, many or no size at all.

.,14,TRBD1,TRBJ2-1,TRBV27,CASSKGQGETEQFF,TGTGCCAGCAGCAAGGGACAGGGTGAAACTGAGCAGTTCTTC
.,14,TRBD1,TRBJ1-1,TRBV6-5,CASRAGTENTEAFF,TGTGCCAGCAGGGCCGGGACAGAGAACACTGAAGCTTTCTTT
.,13,.,TRBJ1-5,TRBV4-3,CASSQDRVQPQHF,TGCGCCAGCAGCCAAGACAGGGTTCAGCCCCAGCATTTT
.,13,.,TRBJ1-1,TRBV19,CASSRQLNTEAFF,TGTGCCAGTAGTAGACAGCTGAACACTGAAGCTTTCTTT
few,14,.,TRBJ2-7,TRBV7-8,CASSLAEVSYEQYF,TGTGCCAGCAGCTTAGCTGAGGTTAGTTACGAGCAGTACTTC
.,12,.,TRBJ2-2,TRBV6-5,CASSYSGGELFF,TGTGCCAGCAGTTACTCAGGCGGGGAGCTGTTTTTT
.,14,.,TRBJ1-2,TRBV3-1/TRBV3-2,CASSQERGDYGYTF,TGTGCCAGCAGCCAAGAGCGAGGCGACTATGGCTACACCTTC
.,12,.,TRBJ2-5,TRBV28,CASSLLAETQYF,TGTGCCAGCAGTCTCTTAGCGGAGACCCAGTACTTC
.,12,TRBD1,TRBJ1-1,TRBV10-3,CASQGGGTEAFF,TGTGCCTCTCAGGGGGGTGGCACTGAAGCTTTCTTT
.,15,.,TRBJ1-5,TRBV5-8,CASRPRGNSNQPQHF,TGTGCCAGCAGACCCAGGGGCAATAGCAATCAGCCCCAGCATTTT
.,13,.,TRBJ2-7,TRBV3-1/TRBV3-2,CASSQFEGDEQYF,TGTGCCAGCAGCCAGTTCGAGGGGGACGAGCAGTACTTC
.,13,TRBD1,TRBJ1-1,TRBV19,CASRRQGDTEAFF,TGTGCCAGTAGGCGACAGGGGGACACTGAAGCTTTCTTT
.,12,.,TRBJ1-2,TRBV2,CASAPGTPGYTF,TGTGCCAGTGCACCCGGGACACCCGGCTACACCTTC
few,15,.,TRBJ1-6,TRBV15,CATSRGLGDNSPLHF,TGTGCCACCAGCAGAGGATTGGGGGATAATTCACCCCTCCACTTT
.,17,TRBD1,TRBJ1-2,TRBV19,CASSINLGDRGIYGYTF,TGTGCCAGTAGTATCAACTTAGGGGACAGGGGGATCTATGGCTACACCTTC
.,13,.,TRBJ1-2,TRBV28,CASSFRLNYGYTF,TGTGCCAGCAGTTTCAGGCTGAACTATGGCTACACCTTC